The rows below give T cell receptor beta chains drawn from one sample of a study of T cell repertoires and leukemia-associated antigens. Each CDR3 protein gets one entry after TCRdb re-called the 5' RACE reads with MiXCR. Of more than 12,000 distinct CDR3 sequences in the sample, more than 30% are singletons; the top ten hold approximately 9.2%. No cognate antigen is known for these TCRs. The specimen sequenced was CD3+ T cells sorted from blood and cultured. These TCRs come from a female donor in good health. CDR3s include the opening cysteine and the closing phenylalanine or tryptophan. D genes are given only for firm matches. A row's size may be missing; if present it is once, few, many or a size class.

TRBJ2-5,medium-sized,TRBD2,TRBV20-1,TGCAGTGCGCTGGACCTGACTAGCGGAGAGACCCAGTACTTC,CSALDLTSGETQYF
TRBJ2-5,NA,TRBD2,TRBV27,TGTGCCAGCAGTCGGGGGACTAGCGGGCGGGGGGAGACCCAGTACTTC,CASSRGTSGRGETQYF
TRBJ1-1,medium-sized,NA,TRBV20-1,TGCAGTGCTAGATCAAGAGATCTTGAAGCTTTCTTT,CSARSRDLEAFF
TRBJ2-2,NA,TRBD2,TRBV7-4,TGTGCCAGCAGCGTCCGGACTAGCGGGAGAGTGTCGAACACCGGGGAGCTGTTTTTT,CASSVRTSGRVSNTGELFF
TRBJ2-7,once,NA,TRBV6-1,TGTGCCAGCAGTGACCAGGGTAACCCGAGGGAGCAGCACTTC,CASSDQGNPREQHF
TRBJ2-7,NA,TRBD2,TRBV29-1,TGCAGCGTTGAAGCGACTAGCGGGAGGCTGAACGAGCAGTACTTC,CSVEATSGRLNEQYF
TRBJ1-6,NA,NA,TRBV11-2,TGTGCCAGCAGCTTAGATGGGGGGAGATTGAGTTCACCCCTCCACTTT,CASSLDGGRLSSPLHF
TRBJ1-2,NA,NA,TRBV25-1,TGTGCCAGCAGTGAACGTGGCGGCTACACCTTC,CASSERGGYTF
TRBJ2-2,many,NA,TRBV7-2,TGTGCCAGCAGCCTGGGACGTCGGGCAAGCGGGGAGCTGTTTTTT,CASSLGRRASGELFF
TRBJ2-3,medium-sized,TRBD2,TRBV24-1,TGTGCCACCAGTGACATGGGACTAGCGGACCCCATAAATACGCAGTATTTT,CATSDMGLADPINTQYF
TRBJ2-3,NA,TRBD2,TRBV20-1,TGCAGTGCTAGCAGACTAGCCGGAGATACGCAGTATTTT,CSASRLAGDTQYF
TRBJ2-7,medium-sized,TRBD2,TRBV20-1,TGCAGTGCTACGAACATAGCGGGCCCGTACTACGAGCAGTACTTC,CSATNIAGPYYEQYF
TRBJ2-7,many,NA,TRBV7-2,TGTGCCAGCAGCCGAGTACAGGGATTGCGCATTTTTGAGCAGTACTTC,CASSRVQGLRIFEQYF
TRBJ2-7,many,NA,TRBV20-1,TGCAGTGCTAGAGAGGCAGGGATAGACTACGAGCAGTACTTC,CSAREAGIDYEQYF
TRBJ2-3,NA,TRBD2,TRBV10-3,TGTGCCATCAAACTAGCGGGAGGTGGATTTGGCACAGATACGCAGTATTTT,CAIKLAGGGFGTDTQYF
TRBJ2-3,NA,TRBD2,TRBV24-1,TGTGCCACCAGTGATGTACTAGCGGGAGAGACGCAGTATTTT,CATSDVLAGETQYF
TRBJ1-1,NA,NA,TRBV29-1,TGCAGCGTCGCGGGACTAGGCGACACTGAAGCTTTCTTT,CSVAGLGDTEAFF
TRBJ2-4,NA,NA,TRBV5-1,TGCGCCAGCAGCTTGGACAGGTTTGACATTCAGTACTTC,CASSLDRFDIQYF
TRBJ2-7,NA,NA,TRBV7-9,TGTGCCAGCAGCTTAGTGCTAGCGCCCTACGAGCAGTACTTC,CASSLVLAPYEQYF
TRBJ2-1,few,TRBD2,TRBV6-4,TGTGCCAACAGTAGCCTAGCGGGAGGGTCAGATGGGCAGTTCTTC,CANSSLAGGSDGQFF
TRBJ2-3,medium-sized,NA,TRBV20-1,TGCAGTGCTAGAGATCAGGGAGACGGGCAGCGGACAGATACGCAGTATTTT,CSARDQGDGQRTDTQYF
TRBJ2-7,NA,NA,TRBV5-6,TGTGCCAGCAGCTTGATTAGACTGACTGGCCACGAGCAGTACTTC,CASSLIRLTGHEQYF
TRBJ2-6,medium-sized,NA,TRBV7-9,TGTGCCAGCAGCTTAGTTTTCCAGGCCTTCTCTGGGGCCAACGTCCTGACTTTC,CASSLVFQAFSGANVLTF
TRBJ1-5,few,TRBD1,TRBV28,TGTGCCAGCAGCCTCGGACAGGGTAGGGCCCAGGGGCAGCCCCAGCATTTT,CASSLGQGRAQGQPQHF
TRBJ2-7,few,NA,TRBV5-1,TGCGCCAGCAGCGCCGGGCGCACCTACGAGCAGTACTTC,CASSAGRTYEQYF
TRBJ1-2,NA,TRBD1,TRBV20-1,TGCAGTGCTCAGCAGGGGGCTGCCTACGACTACGCCTTC,CSAQQGAAYDYAF
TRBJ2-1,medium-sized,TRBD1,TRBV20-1,TGCAGTGCGAAATTCAGGGGGCGTTTGGGTGAGCAGTTCTTC,CSAKFRGRLGEQFF
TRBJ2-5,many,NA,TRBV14,TGTGCCAGCAGCCAAGATAATTGGGAGACCCAGTACTTC,CASSQDNWETQYF
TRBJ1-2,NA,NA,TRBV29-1,TGCAGCGCTCGCACGGGGGACCGTTCGGGTGGCTACACCTTC,CSARTGDRSGGYTF
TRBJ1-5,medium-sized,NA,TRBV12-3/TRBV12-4,TGTGCCAGCAGTTTAAGGGACGCCCTATATCAGCCCCAGCATTTT,CASSLRDALYQPQHF
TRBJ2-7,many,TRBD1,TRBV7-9,TGTGCCAGCAGCTTGACAGGGGAAGGCGAGCAGTACTTC,CASSLTGEGEQYF
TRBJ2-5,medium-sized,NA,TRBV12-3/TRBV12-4,TGTGCCAGCACCGACGACGGGGAGACCCAGTACTTC,CASTDDGETQYF
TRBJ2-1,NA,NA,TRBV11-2,TGTGCCAGCAGCCCGGAGGGGCTCGGGAGCCGGGAGCAGTTCTTC,CASSPEGLGSREQFF
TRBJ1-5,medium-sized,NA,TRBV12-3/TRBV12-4,TGTGCCAGCAGTTTTGACCCGCGGGTTTTGCATTTT,CASSFDPRVLHF
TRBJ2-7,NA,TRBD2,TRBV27,TGTGCCAGCAGTCCCCCGGGACTAGCGGGGCCGGAAGAGCAGTACTTC,CASSPPGLAGPEEQYF
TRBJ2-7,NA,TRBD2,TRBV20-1,TGCAGTGCTAGGAAACCGGGACTAGCGGATACCTACGAGCAGTACTTC,CSARKPGLADTYEQYF
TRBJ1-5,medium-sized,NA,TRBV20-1,TGCAGTGCTAGAGATAGCACAGGGTCAGACAATCAGCCCCAGCATTTT,CSARDSTGSDNQPQHF
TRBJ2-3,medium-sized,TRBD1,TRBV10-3,TGTGCCATCAGTGGAGGACAGGGGGCAGATACGCAGTATTTT,CAISGGQGADTQYF
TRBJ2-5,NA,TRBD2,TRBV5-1,TGCGCCAGCAGCTCCGGACTAGCGGGAGTGAGGGGACAAGAGACCCAGTACTTC,CASSSGLAGVRGQETQYF
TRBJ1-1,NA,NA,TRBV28,TGTGCCAGCAGCCTGGATACGACTGAAGCCTCCTTT,CASSLDTTEASF
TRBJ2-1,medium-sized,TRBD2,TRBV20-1,TGCAGTGCTAGCCTTGCGGGAGGGCTCTACAATGAGCAGTTCTTC,CSASLAGGLYNEQFF
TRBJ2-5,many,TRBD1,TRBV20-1,TGCAGCGTCTGGGGACAGGCGGAGACCCAGTACTTC,CSVWGQAETQYF
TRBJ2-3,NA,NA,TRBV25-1,TGTGCCAGCAGTAGGGGATGCTGCGATACGCAGTATTTT,CASSRGCCDTQYF
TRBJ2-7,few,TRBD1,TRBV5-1,TGCGCCGGCAGCTTGGCCGGGGCTAGGGGGCCCTCGGAGCAGTACTTC,CAGSLAGARGPSEQYF
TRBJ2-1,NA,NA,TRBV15,TGTGCCACCGGCATAATATCCCAGGGTCCCCACAATGAGCAGTTCTTC,CATGIISQGPHNEQFF
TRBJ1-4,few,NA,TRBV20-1,TGCAGTGCTAGACAGGGGCCCCCCGGAGAAAAACTGTTTTTT,CSARQGPPGEKLFF
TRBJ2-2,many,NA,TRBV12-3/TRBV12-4,TGTGCCAGCAGCAACCGTGGGACCGGGGAGCTGTTTTTT,CASSNRGTGELFF
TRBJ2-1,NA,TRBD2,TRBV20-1,TGCAGACTAGGGACTAGCGGATACAATGAGCAGTTCTTC,CRLGTSGYNEQFF
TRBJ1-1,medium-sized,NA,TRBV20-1,TGCAGTGCTAGAGGGCCCAGGGACACTGAAGTTTTCTTT,CSARGPRDTEVFF
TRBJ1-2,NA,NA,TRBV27,TGTGCCAGCCGACCCAGGGGCCCTAACTATGGCTACACCTTC,CASRPRGPNYGYTF
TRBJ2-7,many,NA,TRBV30,TGTGCCTGGAGTTCGTACCGCCCCGCGGGGTACGAGCAGTACTTC,CAWSSYRPAGYEQYF
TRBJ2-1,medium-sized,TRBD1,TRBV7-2,TGTGCCAGCAGCTGGACAGGGGGGGATGAGCAGTTCTTC,CASSWTGGDEQFF
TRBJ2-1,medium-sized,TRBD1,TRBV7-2,TGTGCCAGCAGTCTAACTCCCGGGACAGGGTACAATGAGCAGTTCTTC,CASSLTPGTGYNEQFF
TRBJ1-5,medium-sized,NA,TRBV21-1,TGTGCCAGCAGACCCGGGAGGCCGAATCAGCCCCAGCATTTT,CASRPGRPNQPQHF
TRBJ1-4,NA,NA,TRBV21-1,TGTGCCAGCAGCACCCATCCAGGGGGCCATGAAAAACTGTTTTTT,CASSTHPGGHEKLFF